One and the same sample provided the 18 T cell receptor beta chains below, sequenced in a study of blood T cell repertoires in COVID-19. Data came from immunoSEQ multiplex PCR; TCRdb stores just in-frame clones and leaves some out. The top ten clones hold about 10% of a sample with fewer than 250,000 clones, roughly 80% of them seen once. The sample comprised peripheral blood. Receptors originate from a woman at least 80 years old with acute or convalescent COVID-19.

The CDR3 DNA reads as TGTGCCAGCAGCCAAGAAAGGGGAGGGTCTCGATACGAGCAGTACTTC. Translating it yields CASSQERGGSRYEQYF. This rearrangement joins TRBV14 to TRBJ2-7, with 7 positions matching TRBD2. This CDR3 comprises 16 residues. With 0 bases clipped from V and 4 bases from J, the junction kept 9 bases outside the gene matches. Germline V gene lookup returns CDR1 SGHDN and CDR2 FVKESK.

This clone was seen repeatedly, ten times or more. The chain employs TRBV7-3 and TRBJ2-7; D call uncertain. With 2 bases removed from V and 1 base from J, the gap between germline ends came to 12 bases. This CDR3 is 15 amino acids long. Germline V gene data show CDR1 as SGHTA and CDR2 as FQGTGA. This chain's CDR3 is CASSLGLENSYEQYF. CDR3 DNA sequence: TGTGCCAGCAGCTTAGGGCTGGAAAATTCCTACGAGCAGTACTTC.

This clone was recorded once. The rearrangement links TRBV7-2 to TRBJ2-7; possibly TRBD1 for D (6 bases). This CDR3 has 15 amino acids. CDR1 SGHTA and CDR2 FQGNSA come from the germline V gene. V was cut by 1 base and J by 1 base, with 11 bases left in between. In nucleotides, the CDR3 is TGTGCCAGCAGCTTAGTAAAGGGGGAGTCCTACGAGCAGTACTTC. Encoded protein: CASSLVKGESYEQYF.

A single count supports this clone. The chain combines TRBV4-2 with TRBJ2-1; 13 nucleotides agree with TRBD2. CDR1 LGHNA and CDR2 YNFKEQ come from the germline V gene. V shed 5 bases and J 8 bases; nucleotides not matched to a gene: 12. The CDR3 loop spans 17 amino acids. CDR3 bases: TGTGCCAGCAGCGAAGGACTAGCGGGAGAAATTAGCTATGAGCAGTTCTTC. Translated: CASSEGLAGEISYEQFF.

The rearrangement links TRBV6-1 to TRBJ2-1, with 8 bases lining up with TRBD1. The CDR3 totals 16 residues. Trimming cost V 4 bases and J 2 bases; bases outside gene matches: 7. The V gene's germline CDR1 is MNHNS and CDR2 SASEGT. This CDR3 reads CASSVSPTGAYNEQFF. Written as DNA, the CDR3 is TGTGCCAGCAGTGTTTCGCCGACAGGGGCCTACAATGAGCAGTTCTTC.

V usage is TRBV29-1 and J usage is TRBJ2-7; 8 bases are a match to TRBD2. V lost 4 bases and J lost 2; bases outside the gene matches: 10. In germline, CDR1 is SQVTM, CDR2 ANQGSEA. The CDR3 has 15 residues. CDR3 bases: TGCAGCGTTGCAGGGAGCGGGAGAGCCGCCTACGAGCAGTACTTC. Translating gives CSVAGSGRAAYEQYF.

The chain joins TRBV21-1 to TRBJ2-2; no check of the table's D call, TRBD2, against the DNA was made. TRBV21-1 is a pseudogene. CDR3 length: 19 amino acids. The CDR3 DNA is TGTGCCAGCAGCAAAGGTGTTAGCGGGGGGCGACGGGACACCGGGGAGCTGTTTTTT. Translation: CASSKGVSGGRRDTGELFF.

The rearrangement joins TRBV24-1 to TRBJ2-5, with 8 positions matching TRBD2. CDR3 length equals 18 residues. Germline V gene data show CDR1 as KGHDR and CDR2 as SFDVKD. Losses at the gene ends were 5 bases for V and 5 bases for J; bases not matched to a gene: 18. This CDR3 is CATSGPVRAGGATETQYF. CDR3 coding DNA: TGTGCCACCAGTGGCCCGGTCAGGGCGGGGGGCGCAACGGAGACCCAGTACTTC.

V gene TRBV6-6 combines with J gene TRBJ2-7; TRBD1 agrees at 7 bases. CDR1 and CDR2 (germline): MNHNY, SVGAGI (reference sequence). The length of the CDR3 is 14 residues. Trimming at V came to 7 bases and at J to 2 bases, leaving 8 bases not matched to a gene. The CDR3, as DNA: TGTGCCAGCATGGTTACAGGGGTAACCTACGAGCAGTACTTC. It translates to CASMVTGVTYEQYF.

The CDR3 reads CASSADPAGGRDTQYF. The CDR3 nucleotides read TGTGCCAGCAGCGCCGACCCGGCGGGGGGAAGGGATACGCAGTATTTT. This rearrangement joins TRBV9 to TRBJ2-3; TRBD2 agrees at 8 bases. The J segment lost 6 bases and the V segment lost 3 bases, leaving 12 bases of the junction unmatched. In germline, CDR1 is SGDLS, CDR2 YYNGEE. There are 16 residues in the CDR3.

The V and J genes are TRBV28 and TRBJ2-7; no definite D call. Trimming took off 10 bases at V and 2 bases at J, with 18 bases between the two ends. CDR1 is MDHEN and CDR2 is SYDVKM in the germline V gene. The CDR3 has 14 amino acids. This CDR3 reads CAISPGPSPYEQYF. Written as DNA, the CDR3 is TGTGCCATTTCCCCGGGTCCCTCTCCCTACGAGCAGTACTTC.

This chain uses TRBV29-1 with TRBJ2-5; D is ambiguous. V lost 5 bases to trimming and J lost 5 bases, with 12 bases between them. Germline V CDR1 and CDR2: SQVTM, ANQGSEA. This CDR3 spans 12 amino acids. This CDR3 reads CSVSPYGETQYF. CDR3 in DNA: TGCAGCGTTTCACCGTACGGGGAGACCCAGTACTTC.

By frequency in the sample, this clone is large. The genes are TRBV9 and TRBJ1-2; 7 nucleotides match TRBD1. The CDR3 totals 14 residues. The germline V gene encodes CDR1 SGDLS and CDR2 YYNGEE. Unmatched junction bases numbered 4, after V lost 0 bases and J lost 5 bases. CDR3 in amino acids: CASSVGGGEYGYTF. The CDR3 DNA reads TGTGCCAGCAGCGTAGGAGGGGGCGAATATGGCTACACCTTC.

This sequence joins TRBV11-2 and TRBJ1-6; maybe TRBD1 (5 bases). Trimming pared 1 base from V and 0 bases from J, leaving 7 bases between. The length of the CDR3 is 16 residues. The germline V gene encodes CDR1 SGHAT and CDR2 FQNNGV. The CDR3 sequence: CASSLVRGSYNSPLHF. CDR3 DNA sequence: TGTGCCAGCAGCTTAGTAAGGGGCTCCTATAATTCACCCCTCCACTTT.

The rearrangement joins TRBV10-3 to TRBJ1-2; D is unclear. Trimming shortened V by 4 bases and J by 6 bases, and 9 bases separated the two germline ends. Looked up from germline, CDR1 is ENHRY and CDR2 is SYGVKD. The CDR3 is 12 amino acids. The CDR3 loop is CAISGGEDGYTF. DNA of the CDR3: TGTGCCATCAGTGGCGGAGAGGATGGCTACACCTTC.

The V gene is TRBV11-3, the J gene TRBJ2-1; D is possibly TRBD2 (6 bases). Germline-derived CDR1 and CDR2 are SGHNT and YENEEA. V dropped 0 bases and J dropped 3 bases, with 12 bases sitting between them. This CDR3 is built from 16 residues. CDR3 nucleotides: TGTGCCAGCAGCTTAGATGGGCTAGCGAGCTACAATGAGCAGTTCTTC. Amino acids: CASSLDGLASYNEQFF.

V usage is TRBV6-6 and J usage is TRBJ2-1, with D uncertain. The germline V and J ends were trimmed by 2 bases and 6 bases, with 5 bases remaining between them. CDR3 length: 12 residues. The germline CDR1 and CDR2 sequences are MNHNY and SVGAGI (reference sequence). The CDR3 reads CASSYVFNEQFF. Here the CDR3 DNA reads TGTGCCAGCAGTTACGTATTCAATGAGCAGTTCTTC.

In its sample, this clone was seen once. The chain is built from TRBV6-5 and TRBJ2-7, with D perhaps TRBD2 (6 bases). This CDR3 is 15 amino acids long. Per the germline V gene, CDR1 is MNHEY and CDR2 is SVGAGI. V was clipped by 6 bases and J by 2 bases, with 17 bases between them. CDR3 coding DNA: TGTGCCAGCAGAACGTCCGGGACTGACACCTACGAGCAGTACTTC. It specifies CASRTSGTDTYEQYF.